This T cell receptor beta chain was profiled in a study of PD-L1 blockade in urothelial cancer. Study context: Dosed intravenously at 1,200 mg every 3 weeks, atezolizumab was initiated by patients in the mid-2010s.

Measured with immunoSEQ multiplex PCR; TCRdb has only the in-frame clones, and not every one. The sample holds fewer than 65,000 clones, approximately 78% seen once. As to time point: pretreatment peripheral blood. Disease in patients was locally advanced or metastatic urothelial carcinoma. This sequence originates from a man in his 70s with urothelial cancer. The input for sequencing was PBMCs, taken around atezolizumab (anti-PD-L1) treatment.

The CDR3 DNA is TGTGCCAGCAGCCAACACGGAAGAGAGAATGTCCTAGCGGGAGGACACAATGAGCAGTTCTTC. Amino acid sequence: CASSQHGRENVLAGGHNEQFF. This rearrangement joins TRBV4-2 to TRBJ2-1; 11 bases are shared with TRBD2. V lost 2 bases and J lost 5; bases outside the gene matches: 20. The CDR3 runs to 21 residues. CDR1 is LGHNA, CDR2 YNFKEQ, per germline.